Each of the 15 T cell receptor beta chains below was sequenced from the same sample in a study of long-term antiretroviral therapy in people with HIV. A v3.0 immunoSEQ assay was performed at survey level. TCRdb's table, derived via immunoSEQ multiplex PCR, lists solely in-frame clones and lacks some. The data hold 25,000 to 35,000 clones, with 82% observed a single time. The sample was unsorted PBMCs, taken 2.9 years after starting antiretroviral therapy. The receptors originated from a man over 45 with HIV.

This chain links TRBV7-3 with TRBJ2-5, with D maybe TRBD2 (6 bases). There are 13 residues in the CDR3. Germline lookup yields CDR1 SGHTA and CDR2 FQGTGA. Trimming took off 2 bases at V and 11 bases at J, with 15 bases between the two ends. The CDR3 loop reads CASSLGARGEQYF. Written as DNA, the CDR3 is TGTGCCAGCAGCTTAGGGGCCCGCGGGGAGCAGTACTTC. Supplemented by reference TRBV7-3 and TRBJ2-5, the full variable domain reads GAGVSQTPSNKVTEKGKYVELRCDPISGHTALYWYRQSLGQGPEFLIYFQGTGAADDSGLPNDRFFAVRPEGSVSTLKIQRTERGDSAVYLCASSLGARGEQYFGPGTRLLVL.

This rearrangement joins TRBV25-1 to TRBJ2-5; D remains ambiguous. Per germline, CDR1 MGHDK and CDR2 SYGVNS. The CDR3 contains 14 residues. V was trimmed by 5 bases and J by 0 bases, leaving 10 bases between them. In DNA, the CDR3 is TGTGCCAGCAGTCAAGTGACAAACCAAGAGACCCAGTACTTC. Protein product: CASSQVTNQETQYF.

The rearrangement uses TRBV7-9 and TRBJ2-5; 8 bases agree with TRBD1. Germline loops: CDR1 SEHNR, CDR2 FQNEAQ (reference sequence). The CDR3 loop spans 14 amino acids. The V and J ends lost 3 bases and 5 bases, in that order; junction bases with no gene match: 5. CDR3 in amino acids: CASSFGRGRETQYF. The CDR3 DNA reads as TGTGCCAGCAGCTTCGGCAGGGGGCGTGAGACCCAGTACTTC.

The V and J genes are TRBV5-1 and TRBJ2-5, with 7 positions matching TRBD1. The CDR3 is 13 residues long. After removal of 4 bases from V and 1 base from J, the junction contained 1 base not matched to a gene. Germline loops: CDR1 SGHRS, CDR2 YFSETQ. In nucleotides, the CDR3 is TGCGCCAGCAGCCCAGGGGGCCAAGAGACCCAGTACTTC. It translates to CASSPGGQETQYF.

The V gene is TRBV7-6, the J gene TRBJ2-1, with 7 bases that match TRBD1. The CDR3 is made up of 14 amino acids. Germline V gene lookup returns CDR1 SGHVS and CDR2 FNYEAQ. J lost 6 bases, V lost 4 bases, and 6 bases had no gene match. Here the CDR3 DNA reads TGTGCCAGCAGCTCGGGACAGTCGTTCAATGAGCAGTTCTTC. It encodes CASSSGQSFNEQFF.

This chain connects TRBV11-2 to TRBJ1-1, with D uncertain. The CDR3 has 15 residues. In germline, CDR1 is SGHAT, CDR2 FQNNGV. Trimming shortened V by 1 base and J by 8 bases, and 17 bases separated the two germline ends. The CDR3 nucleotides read TGTGCCAGCAGCTTAGGCATCAGCGGTCTGGGAGAAGCTTTCTTT. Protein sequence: CASSLGISGLGEAFF.

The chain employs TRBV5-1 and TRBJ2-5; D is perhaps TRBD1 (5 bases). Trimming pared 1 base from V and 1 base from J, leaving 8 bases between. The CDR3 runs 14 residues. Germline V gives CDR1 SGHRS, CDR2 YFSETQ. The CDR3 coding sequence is TGCGCCAGCAGCTTGAACAGGCCCCAAGAGACCCAGTACTTC. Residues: CASSLNRPQETQYF.

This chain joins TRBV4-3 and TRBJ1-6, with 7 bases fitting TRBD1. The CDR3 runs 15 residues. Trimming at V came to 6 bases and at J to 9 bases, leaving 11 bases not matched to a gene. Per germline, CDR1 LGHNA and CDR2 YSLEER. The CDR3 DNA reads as TGCGCCAGCAGATCTAAGGGACAGATTCCTTCACCCCTCCACTTT. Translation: CASRSKGQIPSPLHF.

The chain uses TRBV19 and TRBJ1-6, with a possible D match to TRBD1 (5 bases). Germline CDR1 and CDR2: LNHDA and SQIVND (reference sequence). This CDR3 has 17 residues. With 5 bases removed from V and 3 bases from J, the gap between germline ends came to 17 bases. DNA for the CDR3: TGTGCCAGTAGTGACCCCTTTCGGGGGAACTATAATTCACCCCTCCACTTT. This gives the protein CASSDPFRGNYNSPLHF.

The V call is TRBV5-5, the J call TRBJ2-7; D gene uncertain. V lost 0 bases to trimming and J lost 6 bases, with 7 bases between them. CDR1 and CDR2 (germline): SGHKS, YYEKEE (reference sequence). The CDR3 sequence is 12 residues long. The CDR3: CASSLGSGEQYF. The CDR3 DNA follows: TGTGCCAGCAGCTTGGGGTCGGGCGAGCAGTACTTC.

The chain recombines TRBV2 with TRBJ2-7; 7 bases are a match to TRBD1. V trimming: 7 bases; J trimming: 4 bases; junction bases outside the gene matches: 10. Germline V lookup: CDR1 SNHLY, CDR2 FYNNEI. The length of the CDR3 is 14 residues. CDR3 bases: TGTGCCAGCACCGCAAGGGGGCGAGGATACGAGCAGTACTTC. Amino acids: CASTARGRGYEQYF.

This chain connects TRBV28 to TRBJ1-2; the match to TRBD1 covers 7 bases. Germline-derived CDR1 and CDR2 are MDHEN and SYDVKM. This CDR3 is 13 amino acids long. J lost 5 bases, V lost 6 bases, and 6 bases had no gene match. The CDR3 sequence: CASSTGQTYGYTF. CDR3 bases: TGTGCCAGCAGCACGGGACAGACGTATGGCTACACCTTC.

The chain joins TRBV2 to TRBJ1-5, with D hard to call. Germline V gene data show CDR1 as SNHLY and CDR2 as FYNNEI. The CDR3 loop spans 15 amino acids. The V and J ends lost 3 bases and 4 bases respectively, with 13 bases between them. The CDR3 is CASSDPARQNQPQHF. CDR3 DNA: TGTGCCAGCAGTGATCCGGCCAGGCAAAATCAGCCCCAGCATTTT.

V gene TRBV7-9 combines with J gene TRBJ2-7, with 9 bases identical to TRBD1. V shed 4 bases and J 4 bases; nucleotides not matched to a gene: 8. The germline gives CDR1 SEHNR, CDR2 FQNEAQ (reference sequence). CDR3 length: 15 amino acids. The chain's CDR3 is CASSSGQGRPYEQYF. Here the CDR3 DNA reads TGTGCCAGCAGCTCCGGACAGGGGAGGCCTTACGAGCAGTACTTC.

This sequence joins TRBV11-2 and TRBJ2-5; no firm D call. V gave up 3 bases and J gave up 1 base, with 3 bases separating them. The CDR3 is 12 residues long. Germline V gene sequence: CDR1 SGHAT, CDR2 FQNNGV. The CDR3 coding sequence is TGTGCCAGCAGCTTCAGCCAAGAGACCCAGTACTTC. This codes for CASSFSQETQYF.